This TCR beta chain was identified during a study of T cells in Graves' hyperthyroidism and ophthalmopathy. This clonotype turned up a few times. Using RNA transcripts as the source, TCR beta CDR3 regions were amplified. First-round RT-PCR with HTBI primers amplified the TCR CDR3 region. Via MiXCR, TCRdb re-called the multiplex PCR reads, giving one row per CDR3 protein. The data contain roughly 170,000 distinct CDR3 sequences, roughly 10% of them singletons. CDR3 length: 15 amino acids. Per the germline V gene, CDR1 is MNHEY and CDR2 is SVGAGI. Between the trimmed V and J ends, which lost 2 bases and 2 bases, there was a span of 12 bases. Hyperthyroidism had been newly diagnosed in patients aged 18 to 65, and its duration was under 2 months.

Sequencing was done on a sample of blood. The source is a woman in her late teens or twenties with Graves' hyperthyroidism that later progressed to Graves' ophthalmopathy. The chain recombines TRBV6-5 with TRBJ2-5; the D gene is possibly TRBD2 (6 bases). DNA of the CDR3: TGTGCCAGCAGTTACATACAGGAGGGGCAAGAGACCCAGTACTTC. Translation gives CASSYIQEGQETQYF.